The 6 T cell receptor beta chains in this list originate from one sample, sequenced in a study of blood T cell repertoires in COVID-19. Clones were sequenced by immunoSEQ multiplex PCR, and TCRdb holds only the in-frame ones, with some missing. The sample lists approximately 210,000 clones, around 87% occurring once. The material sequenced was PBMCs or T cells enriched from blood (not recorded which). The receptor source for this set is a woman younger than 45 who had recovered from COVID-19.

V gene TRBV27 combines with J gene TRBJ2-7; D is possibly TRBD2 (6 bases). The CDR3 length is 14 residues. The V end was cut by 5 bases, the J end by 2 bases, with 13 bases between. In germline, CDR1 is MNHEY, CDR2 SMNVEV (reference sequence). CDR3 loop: CASSRVGGTYEQYF. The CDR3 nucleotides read TGTGCCAGCAGTCGAGTCGGGGGAACCTACGAGCAGTACTTC.

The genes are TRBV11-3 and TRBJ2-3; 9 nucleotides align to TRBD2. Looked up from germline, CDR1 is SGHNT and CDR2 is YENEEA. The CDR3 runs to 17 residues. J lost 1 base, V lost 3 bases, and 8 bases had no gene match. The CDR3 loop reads CASSLPTSGLGTDTQYF. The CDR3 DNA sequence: TGTGCCAGCAGCTTGCCCACTAGCGGGTTAGGCACAGATACGCAGTATTTT.

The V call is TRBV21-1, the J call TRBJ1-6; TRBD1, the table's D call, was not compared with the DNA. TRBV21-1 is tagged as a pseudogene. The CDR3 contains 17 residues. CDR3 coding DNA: TGTGCCAGCAGCAGACGGGACACTCACTCCTATAATTCACCCCTCCACTTT. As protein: CASSRRDTHSYNSPLHF.

As DNA, the CDR3 is TGTGCCAGCAGCCAAGACTGGCGGGTTAGGGATGAGCAGTTCTTC. Translation gives CASSQDWRVRDEQFF. The chain joins TRBV4-2 to TRBJ2-1; D might be TRBD2 (5 bases). The CDR3 is made up of 15 amino acids. Trimming left V 0 bases short and J 8 bases short, with 14 bases between. Germline V gene lookup returns CDR1 LGHNA and CDR2 YNFKEQ.

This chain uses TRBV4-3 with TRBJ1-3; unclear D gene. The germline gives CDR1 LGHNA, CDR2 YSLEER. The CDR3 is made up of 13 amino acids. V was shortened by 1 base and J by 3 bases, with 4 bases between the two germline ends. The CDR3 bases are TGCGCCAGCAGCCAAGTAATTGGAAACACCATATATTTT. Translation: CASSQVIGNTIYF.

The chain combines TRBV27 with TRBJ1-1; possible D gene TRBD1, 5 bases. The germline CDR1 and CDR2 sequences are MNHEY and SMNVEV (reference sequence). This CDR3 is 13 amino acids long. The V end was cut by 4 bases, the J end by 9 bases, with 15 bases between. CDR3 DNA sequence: TGTGCCAGCAGTTCATTCGTCCAGGGTAAAGCTTTCTTT. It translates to CASSSFVQGKAFF.